The 20 T cell receptor beta chains reported below all come from one sample, sequenced in a study of T cell responses to AZD1222 COVID-19 vaccine (dated by TCRdb to the early 2020s). Receptors were amplified or captured by the immunoSEQ multiplex PCR assay. TCRdb mirrors the immuneACCESS table, restricted to in-frame sequences. Some clones are absent from its copies; in checked studies, under half trace to an unresolved V gene, and the reason for the others is unknown. Present in this sample are fewer than 150,000 clones, 80% to 95% of which were seen just once. About 3% of the sample goes to the ten largest clones. This specimen's time point label, interpreted: baseline before first vaccination. Specimen: peripheral blood, collected on day 0 of AZD1222 vaccination. The receptors were sampled from an adult in good health.

The V and J genes are TRBV19 and TRBJ2-1; tentatively, D is TRBD1 (5 bases). The germline gives CDR1 LNHDA, CDR2 SQIVND (reference sequence). The CDR3 is 14 amino acids. Trimming stripped 3 bases from V and 9 bases from J, with 15 bases between. CDR3 DNA: TGTGCCAGTAGTATTCAGGGTGCGGAAAGTGAGCAGTTCTTC. Amino acids: CASSIQGAESEQFF.

This clone was detected once. V usage is TRBV4-1 and J usage is TRBJ2-7, with D perhaps matching TRBD2 (6 bases). This CDR3 comprises 14 residues. Germline assignment: CDR1 MGHRA and CDR2 YSYEKL. V shed 3 bases and J shed 2 bases, with 11 bases lying between them. The CDR3 sequence: CASSQGGDPYEQYF. The CDR3 region has the DNA TGCGCCAGCAGCCAGGGGGGAGACCCCTACGAGCAGTACTTC.

This chain uses TRBV7-9 with TRBJ2-3; TRBD2 matches 9 bases. The CDR3 totals 14 residues. CDR1 SEHNR and CDR2 FQNEAQ come from the germline V gene (reference sequence). V lost 7 bases, J lost 6 bases, and 8 bases stayed unmatched. The CDR3 sequence is CASIPSGERDTQYF. The CDR3 DNA follows: TGTGCCAGCATCCCTAGCGGGGAACGGGATACGCAGTATTTT. Combining the CDR3 with reference TRBV7-9 and TRBJ2-3 gives the whole variable domain DTGVSQNPRHKITKRGQNVTFRCDPISEHNRLYWYRQTLGQGPEFLTYFQNEAQLEKSRLLSDRFSAERPKGSFSTLEIQRTEQGDSAMYLCASIPSGERDTQYFGPGTRLTVL.

This clone was counted once. V is TRBV6-5 and J is TRBJ2-1; D call uncertain. Germline values: CDR1 MNHEY, CDR2 SVGAGI. V lost 5 bases and J 8 bases, leaving 10 bases between the germline ends. The CDR3 sequence is 12 residues long. The CDR3 region is CASSNLGDEQFF. In DNA, the CDR3 is TGTGCCAGCAGTAACCTTGGGGATGAGCAGTTCTTC.

The CDR3 loop is CSVEGDGYTF. In nucleotides, the CDR3 is TGCAGCGTTGAGGGGGATGGCTACACCTTC. V usage is TRBV29-1 and J usage is TRBJ1-2; D possibly corresponds to TRBD1 (5 bases). Germline V gene data show CDR1 as SQVTM and CDR2 as ANQGSEA. The CDR3 contains 10 residues. With 3 bases removed from V and 6 bases from J, the gap between germline ends came to 5 bases.

The gene calls are TRBV19 and TRBJ2-6, with D perhaps being TRBD1 or TRBD2 (6 bases each). The CDR3 consists of 16 residues. Looked up from germline, CDR1 is LNHDA and CDR2 is SQIVND (reference sequence). Trimming cost V 1 base and J 3 bases, with 10 bases left between them. In DNA, the CDR3 is TGTGCCAGTAGTATAGCTGGGGGGCTTGGGGCCAACGTCCTGACTTTC. Translation: CASSIAGGLGANVLTF.

The V and J genes are TRBV6-5 and TRBJ1-6, with TRBD1 matching over 8 bases. V shed 7 bases and J 3 bases; nucleotides not matched to a gene: 5. Germline values: CDR1 MNHEY, CDR2 SVGAGI. This CDR3 has 15 amino acids. This CDR3 reads CASKTGTGYNSPLHF. Written as DNA, the CDR3 is TGTGCCAGCAAAACCGGGACAGGCTATAATTCACCCCTCCACTTT.

The V and J genes are TRBV28 and TRBJ1-4; D may be TRBD1 (5 bases). Germline V gene data show CDR1 as MDHEN and CDR2 as SYDVKM. The CDR3 extends over 13 amino acids. Trimming shortened V by 5 bases and J by 9 bases, and 13 bases separated the two germline ends. The CDR3 loop is CASSPPDNKKLFF. Here the CDR3 DNA reads TGTGCCAGCAGTCCGCCGGACAATAAAAAACTGTTTTTT.

The V call is TRBV19, the J call TRBJ2-1; 9 nucleotides align to TRBD1. V lost 4 bases and J lost 5; bases outside the gene matches: 6. CDR1 LNHDA and CDR2 SQIVND come from the germline V gene (reference sequence). This CDR3 region has 15 residues. CDR3: CASSTPGQGHNEQFF. For the CDR3, the DNA is TGTGCCAGTAGTACACCGGGACAGGGACACAATGAGCAGTTCTTC.

This rearrangement joins TRBV2 to TRBJ1-3, with D possibly matching TRBD1 (6 bases). V gave up 3 bases and J gave up 0 bases, with 12 bases separating them. This CDR3 comprises 16 residues. Germline CDR1 is SNHLY and CDR2 is FYNNEI. The CDR3 reads CASSDAGAFSGNTIYF. In DNA, the CDR3 is TGTGCCAGCAGTGACGCAGGGGCTTTCTCTGGAAACACCATATATTTT.

Written as DNA, the CDR3 is TGTGCCAGCAGCCAAAAGGGGCTACCCTACGAGCAGTACTTC. This codes for CASSQKGLPYEQYF. The chain is built from TRBV6-5 and TRBJ2-7; possibly TRBD1 for D (5 bases). The CDR3 covers 14 residues. Germline CDR1 is MNHEY and CDR2 is SVGAGI. V dropped 6 bases and J dropped 2 bases, with 14 bases sitting between them.

The chain has TRBV5-6 and TRBJ2-7, with 8 bases aligning to TRBD1. The ends lost 4 bases at V and 5 bases at J; junction bases unmatched: 2. The germline gives CDR1 SGHDT, CDR2 YYEEEE. CDR3 length equals 12 residues. The CDR3 loop reads CASSLTGDEQYF. CDR3 nucleotides: TGTGCCAGCAGCCTGACAGGGGACGAGCAGTACTTC.

This clone was recorded only once. The chain is built from TRBV6-5 and TRBJ1-6; 8 nucleotides match TRBD1. The CDR3 consists of 14 residues. CDR1 and CDR2 from the germline V gene are MNHEY and SVGAGI. Trimming cost V 7 bases and J 9 bases; bases outside gene matches: 8. The CDR3 DNA is TGTGCCAGCATGGGAGACAGGGGAGGTTCACCCCTCCACTTT. This gives the protein CASMGDRGGSPLHF.

V and J are TRBV4-3 and TRBJ2-1, with 13 nucleotides matching TRBD2. J was trimmed by 6 bases and V by 3 bases; bases with no gene match: 5. Looked up from germline, CDR1 is LGHNA and CDR2 is YSLEER. CDR3 length equals 16 residues. CDR3 coding DNA: TGCGCCAGCAGCCAGTATAGACTAGCGGGGGGCAATGAGCAGTTCTTC. It encodes CASSQYRLAGGNEQFF.

The sample holds one count of this clone. Other DNA sequences within the sample encode an identical CDR3. The V call is TRBV19, the J call TRBJ1-5; D remains ambiguous. V was shortened by 5 bases and J by 1 base, with 6 bases between the two germline ends. Germline V gene data show CDR1 as LNHDA and CDR2 as SQIVND (reference sequence). CDR3 length: 13 amino acids. CDR3 nucleotide sequence: TGTGCCAGTAGTTACTCCAGCAATCAGCCCCAGCATTTT. Encoded protein: CASSYSSNQPQHF.

This sequence joins TRBV6-5 and TRBJ1-1; D not certain. The CDR3 consists of 15 residues. V was shortened by 6 bases and J by 3 bases, with 17 bases between the two germline ends. Germline loops: CDR1 MNHEY, CDR2 SVGAGI. The CDR3: CASREDAKFDTEAFF. Here the CDR3 DNA reads TGTGCCAGCAGGGAGGACGCGAAATTTGACACTGAAGCTTTCTTT.

This chain uses TRBV6-5 with TRBJ1-4, with unresolved D. Trimming cost V 7 bases and J 3 bases, with 12 bases left between them. CDR3 length equals 14 residues. Germline V gene lookup returns CDR1 MNHEY and CDR2 SVGAGI. The CDR3 region has the DNA TGTGCCAGCACCCCATTAGGAGCTAATGAAAAACTGTTTTTT. It specifies CASTPLGANEKLFF.

The chain joins TRBV9 to TRBJ2-1, with 9 positions matching TRBD2. V lost 2 bases and J lost 8; bases outside the gene matches: 8. The CDR3 has 15 amino acids. Germline V gene data show CDR1 as SGDLS and CDR2 as YYNGEE. CDR3 amino acids: CASSVAGTSLDEQFF. As DNA, the CDR3 is TGTGCCAGCAGCGTGGCCGGGACTAGCCTGGATGAGCAGTTCTTC. The entire variable domain, with the rest obtained from reference TRBV9 and TRBJ2-1, is as follows: DSGVTQTPKHLITATGQRVTLRCSPRSGDLSVYWYQQSLDQGLQFLIQYYNGEERAKGNILERFSAQQFPDLHSELNLSSLELGDSALYFCASSVAGTSLDEQFFGPGTRLTVL.

J is TRBJ2-7 and V is TRBV24-1, with 8 positions matching TRBD2. V was pared by 2 bases and J by 2 bases, with 4 bases of the junction left unmatched. This CDR3 contains 15 residues. Germline values: CDR1 KGHDR, CDR2 SFDVKD. The CDR3 here is CATSDSTSAPYEQYF. Written as DNA, the CDR3 is TGTGCCACCAGTGATTCGACTAGCGCGCCCTACGAGCAGTACTTC.

The J gene is TRBJ1-2, the V gene TRBV15, with D unresolved. Germline V gene data show CDR1 as LNHNV and CDR2 as YYDKDF (reference sequence). Deletions cut 3 bases from V and 6 bases from J, with 8 bases between. The CDR3 has 12 residues. The CDR3 DNA reads as TGTGCCACCAGCAGTTTTGAAAATGGCTACACCTTC. It yields the protein CATSSFENGYTF.